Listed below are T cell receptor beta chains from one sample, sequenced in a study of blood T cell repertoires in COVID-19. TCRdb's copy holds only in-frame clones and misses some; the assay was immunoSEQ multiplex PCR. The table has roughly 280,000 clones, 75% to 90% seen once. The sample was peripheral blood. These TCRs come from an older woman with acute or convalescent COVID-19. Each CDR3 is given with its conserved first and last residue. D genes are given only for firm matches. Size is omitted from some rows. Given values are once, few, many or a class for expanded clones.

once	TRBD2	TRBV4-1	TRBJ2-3	TGCGCCAGCAGCCACCTAGCGGGGGGGCTTGCAGATACGCAGTATTTT	CASSHLAGGLADTQYF
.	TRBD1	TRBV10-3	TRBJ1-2	TGTGCCATCAGTCCAACAGGGGCAATAGGCTACACCTTC	CAISPTGAIGYTF
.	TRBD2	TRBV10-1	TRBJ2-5	TGCGCCAGCCCGGGACTAGGAGTAGAGACCCAGTACTTC	CASPGLGVETQYF
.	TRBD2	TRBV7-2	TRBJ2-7	TGTGCCAGCAGCTTAGCTTCCAGCGGGGGACCATACGAGCAGTACTTC	CASSLASSGGPYEQYF
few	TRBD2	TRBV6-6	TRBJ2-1	TGTGCCAGCAGTTACTCGGCTAGCGGGGGTACGGCTGAGCAGTTCTTC	CASSYSASGGTAEQFF
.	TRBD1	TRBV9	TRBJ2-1	TGTGCCAGCAGCTCCGGACAGGGGGTACACAATGAGCAGTTCTTC	CASSSGQGVHNEQFF
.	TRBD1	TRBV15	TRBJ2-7	TGTGCCACCAGCAGACTCGCGACAGGGCCATACGAGCAGTACTTC	CATSRLATGPYEQYF
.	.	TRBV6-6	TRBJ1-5	TGTGCCAGCGGGGGGGGCGCGAGCAATCAGCCCCAGCATTTT	CASGGGASNQPQHF
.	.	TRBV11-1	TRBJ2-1	TGTGCCAGCAGCCGAACCGGGGTCGGTTTCTACAATGAGCAGTTCTTC	CASSRTGVGFYNEQFF
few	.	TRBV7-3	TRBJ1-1	TGTGCCAGCAGCTTCAACAGCAACACTGAAGCTTTCTTT	CASSFNSNTEAFF
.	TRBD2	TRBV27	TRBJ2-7	TGTGCCAGCGTCGGGGAGCGGGGGTGTTTGAGATACGAGCAGTACTTC	CASVGERGCLRYEQYF
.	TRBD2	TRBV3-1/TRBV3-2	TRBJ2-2	TGTGCCAGCAGCCAATACCTAGCGGGGGGCACCGGGGAGCTGTTTTTT	CASSQYLAGGTGELFF
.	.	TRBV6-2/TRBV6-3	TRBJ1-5	TGTGCCAGCAGTCCCGAAGGGGATAGCAATCAGCCCCAGCATTTT	CASSPEGDSNQPQHF
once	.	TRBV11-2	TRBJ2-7	TGTGCCAGCAGCTTAGTGCGCCCGGGACTCCGCTACGAGCAGTACTTC	CASSLVRPGLRYEQYF
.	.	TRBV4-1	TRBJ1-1	TGCGCCAGCCGGGTCCAGGGGAGAATCTCTGAAGCTTTCTTT	CASRVQGRISEAFF
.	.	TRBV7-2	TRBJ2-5	TGTGCCAGCAGCCCCCTTCGGGAGACCCAGTACTTC	CASSPLRETQYF
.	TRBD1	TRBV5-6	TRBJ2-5	TGTGCCAGCAGCTTGGTAGGGGACAGTGAAGAGACCCAGTACTTC	CASSLVGDSEETQYF
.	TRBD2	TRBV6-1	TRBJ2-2	TGTGCCAGCAGTGACGGGGGGAGGCTAACCGGGGAGCTGTTTTTT	CASSDGGRLTGELFF
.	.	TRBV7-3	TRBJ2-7	TGTGCCAGCAGCTCAGAGCGGGTCGGGGAGCAGTACTTC	CASSSERVGEQYF
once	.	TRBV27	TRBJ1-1	TGTGCCAGCAGTTTACGGAGGAACACTGAAGCTTTCTTT	CASSLRRNTEAFF
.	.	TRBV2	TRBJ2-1	TGTGCCAGCAGTGAGCAGGACTTCAATGAGCAGTTCTTC	CASSEQDFNEQFF
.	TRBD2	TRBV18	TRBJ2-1	TGTGCCAGCTCAACCTCTAGCGGGGGGAGGAATGAGCAGTTCTTC	CASSTSSGGRNEQFF
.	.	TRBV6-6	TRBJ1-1	TGTGCCAGCAGTTACTCGTGGGAGGGGAACACTGAAGCTTTCTTT	CASSYSWEGNTEAFF
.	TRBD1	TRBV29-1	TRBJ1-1	TGCAGCGCAAGACAGGGAGGCACTGAAGCTTTCTTT	CSARQGGTEAFF
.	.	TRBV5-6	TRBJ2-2	TGTGCCAGCAGCTTGTTTTCCCGAACGGACACCGGGGAGCTGTTTTTT	CASSLFSRTDTGELFF
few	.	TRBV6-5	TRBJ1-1	TGTGCCAGCAGAGACGACAGGAGATTTAACACTGAAGCTTTCTTT	CASRDDRRFNTEAFF
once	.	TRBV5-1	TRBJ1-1	TGCGCCAGCAGCTTGATAATCGGGGGGTCAGGCACTGAAGCTTTCTTT	CASSLIIGGSGTEAFF
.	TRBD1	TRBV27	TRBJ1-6	TGTGCCAGCAGTTTAGCGCAGGGGGTCTCATCACCCCTCCACTTT	CASSLAQGVSSPLHF
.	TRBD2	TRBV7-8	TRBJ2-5	TGTGCCAGCAGGAGGAGTAGCGGGCAAGAGACCCAGTACTTC	CASRRSSGQETQYF
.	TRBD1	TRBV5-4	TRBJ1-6	TGTGCCAGCAGCTTGGACAGGGGGATTAGGTCACCCCTCCACTTT	CASSLDRGIRSPLHF
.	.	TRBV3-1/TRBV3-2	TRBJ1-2	TGTGCCAGTTCCGCAGGGGTCACTAACTATGGCTACACCTTC	CASSAGVTNYGYTF
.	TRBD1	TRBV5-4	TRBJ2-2	TGTGCCAGCAGCTTAGTTGGGGACAGGGGGCGAACCGGGGAGCTGTTTTTT	CASSLVGDRGRTGELFF
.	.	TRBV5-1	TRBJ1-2	TGCGCCAGCAGCGGGGGGGCAGGGACCTACTATGGCTACACCTTC	CASSGGAGTYYGYTF